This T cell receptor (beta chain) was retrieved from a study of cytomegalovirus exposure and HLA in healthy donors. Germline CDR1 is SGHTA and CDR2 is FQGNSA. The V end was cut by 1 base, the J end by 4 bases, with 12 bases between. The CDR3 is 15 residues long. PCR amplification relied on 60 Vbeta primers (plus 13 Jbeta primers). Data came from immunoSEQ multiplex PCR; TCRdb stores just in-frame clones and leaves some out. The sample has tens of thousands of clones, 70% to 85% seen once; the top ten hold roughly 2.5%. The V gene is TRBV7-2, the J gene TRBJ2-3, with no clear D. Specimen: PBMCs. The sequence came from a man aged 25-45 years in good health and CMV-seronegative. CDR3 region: CASSLDVALADTQYF. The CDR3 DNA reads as TGTGCCAGCAGCTTAGACGTAGCACTTGCAGATACGCAGTATTTT.